This T cell receptor (beta chain) was retrieved from a study of T cells in tuberculosis. Background on the study: Within 7 days of starting treatment, or before, PBMC were stored. General study findings and limits: Using the GMM-specific repertoire gave 87% accuracy versus approximately 66% with motifs.

Time point: new active TB diagnosis, blood taken before or within 7 days of starting treatment. Per the germline V gene, CDR1 is SGHDT and CDR2 is YYEEEE. The CDR3 sequence is 15 residues long. Deletions cut 0 bases from V and 4 bases from J, with 13 bases between. The protocol was immunoSEQ multiplex PCR, while the TCRdb copy is restricted to in-frame clones and leaves out a portion. The data show approximately 46,000 clones, around 96% seen once. With respect to this clone: Antigen specificity is unknown.

Material: PBMCs, obtained at tuberculosis diagnosis. The sequence derives from an adult with tuberculosis. The chain carries TRBV5-6 and TRBJ1-2, with TRBD1 as a possible D gene (5 bases). The DNA for the CDR3 is TGTGCCAGCAGCTTGGACAGGACCCGTACCTATGGCTACACCTTC. This codes for CASSLDRTRTYGYTF.